This is a list of T cell receptor beta chains from one sample in a study of blood T cell repertoires in COVID-19. Profiled with immunoSEQ multiplex PCR; TCRdb holds only in-frame clones, not every one. Of about 250,000 clones detected, over 70% appear once; the ten largest clones hold approximately 8.7%. Material: peripheral blood. Receptor source: an elderly woman with acute or convalescent COVID-19. CDR3s include the opening cysteine and the closing phenylalanine or tryptophan. The D gene is left open where the match is weak. Rows may omit the clone size; those that give it use once, few, many or a size class.

v_gene	d_gene	j_gene	abundance	CDR3nt	CDR3aa
TRBV19	TRBD1	TRBJ1-3	few	TGTGCCAGTACGATCCAGGGGGCAGAAAACACCATATATTTT	CASTIQGAENTIYF
TRBV15	.	TRBJ1-2	.	TGTGCCACCAGCAGAGATTCCGGGTATGGCTACACCTTC	CATSRDSGYGYTF
TRBV19	TRBD1	TRBJ1-1	.	TGTGCCAGTAAAGGGACAGGGGGGAACACTGAAGCTTTCTTT	CASKGTGGNTEAFF
TRBV6-1	.	TRBJ1-6	.	TGTGCCAGCAGTGAAGCGCTGGGGAGGCATTCACCCCTCCACTTT	CASSEALGRHSPLHF
TRBV5-4	TRBD2	TRBJ2-3	once	TGTGCCTACAGGCGGGAGGGCCGGACAGATACGCAGTATTTT	CAYRREGRTDTQYF
TRBV7-8	TRBD2	TRBJ2-7	.	TGTGCCAGCAGCTTAGCGGGAGGGTTCCCCGGGAACGAGCAGTACTTC	CASSLAGGFPGNEQYF
TRBV29-1	.	TRBJ1-2	.	TGCAGCGTTGAAGATCGGGGGGGAGGTTATGGCTACACCTTC	CSVEDRGGGYGYTF
TRBV27	.	TRBJ2-7	.	TGTGCCAGCAGTTTACAGGACTCCTACGAGCAGTACTTC	CASSLQDSYEQYF
TRBV7-2	.	TRBJ2-1	.	TGTGCCAGCAGCTCGGGCGGGAACTCCTACAATGAGCAGTTCTTC	CASSSGGNSYNEQFF
TRBV2	.	TRBJ2-7	many	TGTGCCAGCAGTGATTTGGGTAGGGGGTTCTCCTACGAGCAGTACTTC	CASSDLGRGFSYEQYF
TRBV3-1/TRBV3-2	TRBD1	TRBJ1-2	once	TGTGCCAGCAGCCAACTAGACAGGGTAGGCCATGGCTACACCTTC	CASSQLDRVGHGYTF
TRBV9	TRBD1	TRBJ1-1	.	TGTGCCAGCAGCCCCCGGGACAGGGCCACTGAAGCTTTCTTT	CASSPRDRATEAFF
TRBV5-4	.	TRBJ1-2	.	TGTGCCAGCAGGCACGGGGTCGTATCCTATGGCTACACCTTC	CASRHGVVSYGYTF
TRBV3-1/TRBV3-2	TRBD1	TRBJ2-7	.	TGTGCCAGCAGCCACTCCGGGACAGGGACCTACGAGCAGTACTTC	CASSHSGTGTYEQYF
TRBV4-1	TRBD2	TRBJ2-3	.	TGCGCCACGGGGAGCGAGCGGGGGGGCACAGATACGCAGTATTTT	CATGSERGGTDTQYF
TRBV10-2	TRBD2	TRBJ2-1	.	TGCGCCAGCAGTGACGTCCTAGCGGGAGTAAGTGAGCAGTTCTTC	CASSDVLAGVSEQFF
TRBV5-4	.	TRBJ1-2	.	TGTGCCAGCAGCTTGTGGGTACTAGGGAGCGAAGGCTACACCTTC	CASSLWVLGSEGYTF
TRBV18	TRBD1	TRBJ1-2	.	TGTGCCAGCTCACCAGGACAGGGGGCTTATAGGGGCTATGGCTACACCTTC	CASSPGQGAYRGYGYTF
TRBV5-4	TRBD2	TRBJ2-7	.	TGTGCCAGCAGCGACCGCGGGGGAGCGGCCGAGCAGTACTTC	CASSDRGGAAEQYF
TRBV7-3	TRBD2	TRBJ2-5	.	TGTGCCAGCAGCTTCCATAGCGGGAGTTTAGAGACCCAGTACTTC	CASSFHSGSLETQYF